This TCR beta chain stems from a study of shared clonotypes between healthy human individuals. Study conclusions and caveats: In contrast to clonotypes shared by all four donors, non-shared clonotypes had lower generation probabilities. Memory subsets generally showed lower estimated richness than naive subsets. Among a few donors, approximately 5.4% of naive CD4 clonotypes were found in common.

V shed 5 bases and J shed 0 bases, with 10 bases lying between them. This CDR3 spans 14 amino acids. The germline gives CDR1 MNHNS, CDR2 SASEGT. This table comes from immunoSEQ multiplex PCR, and its TCRdb copy is limited to in-frame clones, with some not included. This table holds around 2.1 million clones, approximately 96% found once. This clone has just one count. As yet, its antigen is unknown. This sequence was found in a young man in good health. The chain links TRBV6-1 to TRBJ1-1; D unclear. The sample comprised naive CD4+ T cells sorted from blood. The sample's subset: CD45RA+ positively selected. The CDR3 reads CASSSQTMNTEAFF. Written as DNA, the CDR3 is TGTGCCAGCAGTTCCCAGACAATGAACACTGAAGCTTTCTTT.